What follows is one T cell receptor (beta chain) and its context. This clone has at least ten counts. Its antigen remains unidentified. Per-nucleotide qualities are absent, and no much larger clonotype sits a single base away. These data are taken from a study of T cells after posttransplantation cyclophosphamide listed by TCRdb under 2016. A note on the overall study: Using TRB sequencing, the study followed how the T cell repertoire rebuilt after myeloablative bone marrow transplantation with posttransplantation cyclophosphamide given as GVHD prophylaxis. Antigen receptor sequencing covered samples from some 35 PTCy-treated patients and 16 of their related bone marrow donors. Blood from all 35 or so PTCy patients who had 1-year posttransplant specimens underwent TRB sequencing. TRB sequencing was also done on up to about 3 additional blood samples from 2 to 5.2 years after transplant in 3 patients, and on pretransplant blood from 4 patients. Because TRA and TRB clonality correlated tightly in under 10 samples, later TCR analyses were limited to TRB. Public TRB sequences were queried against a database of over 3,000 sequences associated with responses to pathogens, tumor antigens, self-antigens and alloantigens. What the work shows at the level of the full study, not this receptor alone: The TRB repertoires of T cells infiltrating skin or the GI tract showed only limited overlap with the TRB repertoires found in blood. Donor-recipient similarity was low at 1-2 months but increased during the first year, and donor CD8+ memory clones often dominated later blood repertoires. Across 45 or so patients, TRB clonality was highly associated with recipient CMV seropositivity and CMV reactivation, and PTCy diversity was similar to diversity in CNI/methotrexate controls.

V is pruned by 3 bases and J by 0 bases, leaving 5 bases of the junction without a gene match. Inclusive of the bounding cysteine and phenylalanine, the CDR3 is 16 residues long. Only the CDR3 region is kept as DNA, spanning 48 bases read in frame from base 1. From the germline V gene (reference sequence), CDR1 is SEHNR and CDR2 is FQNEAQ. TRB sequencing was run on genomic DNA with either the immunoSEQ assay at survey resolution or the hsTCRB kit. In the source study's methods: The immunoSEQ software was used for initial read processing, and the LymphoSeq R package was used for repertoire analyses. Clonality was calculated as 1 minus normalized Shannon entropy, and the Gini coefficient was also calculated for each TRB dataset. Phenotypes of unsorted samples were inferred by mapping TRB sequences from sorted subsets of the recipient or donor onto the same recipient's unsorted samples. The immuneACCESS repertoire file appears here via TCRdb, limited to in-frame rearrangements. These files lack a portion of the clones; in checked studies, under half of the deficit traces to unresolved V genes, and the cause of the others is not known. That table supplies the V and J calls and clone size; D and trimming were determined from the DNA. This sample has 25,000 to 30,000 clones, none of them a singleton. The ten most abundant clones make up 2.5% to 3.5% of the sample.

Related bone marrow donors provided peripheral blood samples on the day of marrow donation. Peripheral blood and bone marrow mononuclear cells were isolated by Ficoll-Hypaque density centrifugation and were cryopreserved. The TCR comes from a woman aged 55-69 years in good health, CMV-negative, and a related stem cell transplant donor. The material sequenced was PBMCs. The chain is encoded by TRBV7-9 joined to TRBJ2-1, with TRBD2 identical over 7 junction bases. The base sequence is TGTGCCAGCAGCTTTGGGGGGGTGAGCTCCTACAATGAGCAGTTCTTC. Translation gives CASSFGGVSSYNEQFF.